The T cell receptor beta chain under discussion was sequenced for a study of shared clonotypes between healthy human individuals. The study's findings and limits: When naive CD4 clonotypes were compared across a few donors, roughly 4.9% were shared. Clonotype sharing across donors was expected to vary with sequencing depth.

Germline CDR1 MRHNA, CDR2 SNTAGT. Deletions cut 6 bases from V and 13 bases from J, with 16 bases between. The CDR3 has 12 amino acids. The method was immunoSEQ multiplex PCR; TCRdb's version includes in-frame clones alone and lacks a portion of them. The table includes about 2 million clones, roughly 94% detected once. Concerning this clone itself: The target antigen is unknown.

The V and J genes are TRBV6-4 and TRBJ2-1; tentative D call: TRBD2 (7 bases). The sequence came from a young man in good health. Specimen: naive CD4+ T cells sorted from blood. Subset given: CD45RA+ positively selected. The CDR3 spells CASSLGGGPQFF. The CDR3 DNA follows: TGTGCCAGCAGCCTGGGAGGGGGTCCACAGTTCTTC.